The entry that follows covers one T cell receptor beta chain sequence. The antigen is unknown. The entry originates in a study of blood T cells in healthy people across ages. PCR was performed a second time for about 6 to 12 cycles using a sample-barcoded 5' primer and a J-beta primer mix. Every sample gave at least 2.5 million paired-end reads containing CDR3. TCRdb reprocessed the 5' RACE reads with MiXCR, giving one entry per CDR3 protein. Of about 1.1 million distinct CDR3 sequences listed, approximately 38% are singletons. Whole-study findings and limits: Naive T cell percentage strongly correlated with TCR beta diversity. Conclusively comparing naive with antigen-experienced cells was impossible with unsorted PBMCs.

Germline-derived CDR1 and CDR2 are SGHVS and FQNEAQ. Unmatched junction bases numbered 12, after V lost 5 bases and J lost 9 bases. This CDR3 is built from 14 residues. The chain combines TRBV7-8 with TRBJ1-1; 7 positions agree with TRBD1. Sequencing was performed on blood. The receptor's source is a man aged 18 to 30 in good health. The chain's CDR3 is CASSADVGTAKAFF. DNA of the CDR3: TGTGCCAGCAGCGCCGATGTAGGGACAGCTAAAGCTTTCTTT.